This T cell receptor beta chain was profiled in a study of blood T cell repertoires in COVID-19. For the study at large: Collection of acute and convalescent COVID-19 samples took place in the United States, Italy and Spain.

Per the original data handling: For nucleated cells, counts were estimated from reference gene primer amplification. Profiled with immunoSEQ multiplex PCR; TCRdb holds only in-frame clones, not every one. That table furnishes V, J and clone size, whereas the DNA furnished D and trimming. The sample carries about 240,000 clones, 85% recorded once. The V end lost 2 bases, the J end lost 5 bases, and 10 bases lay between the germline ends. Germline V gene sequence: CDR1 SEHNR, CDR2 FQNEAQ (reference sequence). The CDR3 contains 14 residues. The sequenced sample consisted of peripheral blood. This sequence joins TRBV7-9 and TRBJ2-1; perhaps TRBD2 as D (5 bases). The TCR originated in a woman aged 55-70 years with active or convalescent COVID-19. The CDR3 loop reads CASSLLRVDNEQFF. Written as DNA, the CDR3 is TGTGCCAGCAGCTTACTGAGGGTCGACAATGAGCAGTTCTTC.